This T cell receptor beta chain was profiled in a study of T cells after yellow fever vaccination. They built TCR cDNA with 5'RACE template switching, a step that put in a universal primer site and UMIs. Using its own MiXCR run on the 5' RACE reads, TCRdb lists one record per CDR3 protein. The sample holds nearly 300,000 distinct CDR3 sequences, approximately 8% seen once. The CDR3 is 15 amino acids. The J segment lost 5 bases and the V segment lost 6 bases, leaving 14 bases of the junction unmatched. Germline CDR1 and CDR2: DFQATT and SNEGSKA (reference sequence). Findings and limits, study-wide: A weaker but faster secondary response was observed, peaking on day 5 versus 15. Once the booster was given, most primary-vaccination clones reappeared, at 95% to 98% for CD4 and roughly 90% for CD8.

This clonotype was seen ten or more times. What it recognizes is unknown. This TCR derives from a man between 18 and 29 years old who received the YFV17D yellow fever vaccine. The J gene is TRBJ2-5, the V gene TRBV20-1, with 8 bases that match TRBD2. This sample comprised CD4+ T cells sorted from PBMCs, obtained 5 days after the yellow fever booster vaccination. The CDR3 DNA is TGCAGTGCCCCGATCGGGGGGGGGCTGGGGGAGACCCAGTACTTC. This encodes CSAPIGGGLGETQYF.